These 27 T cell receptor beta chains originate from one sample sequenced in a study of T-cell reconstitution after alpha-beta-depleted transplantation in children. The TCRbeta library incorporated unique molecular identifiers. TCRdb independently ran MiXCR on the PCR reads; one entry per CDR3 protein. The sample shows fewer than 500,000 distinct CDR3 sequences, 43% of them seen only once. The material sequenced was PBMCs, taken before TCRalphabeta/CD19-depleted stem cell transplant. These receptor sequences come from a girl aged 2 to 9 with aplastic anemia, due to receive a stem cell transplant.

The chain has TRBV5-6 and TRBJ1-3; no clear D gene. Deletions cut 1 base from V and 0 bases from J, with 8 bases between. The CDR3 contains 15 residues. Germline CDR1 and CDR2: SGHDT and YYEEEE. DNA for the CDR3: TGTGCCAGCAGCTTGCGCCGGATCTCTGGAAACACCATATATTTT. This encodes CASSLRRISGNTIYF.

In its sample, this clonotype was seen a few times. The rearrangement links TRBV6-2 or TRBV6-3 to TRBJ2-3; 14 nucleotides align to TRBD2. The CDR3 covers 20 residues. The V and J ends lost 4 bases and 0 bases, in that order; junction bases with no gene match: 12. The germline gives CDR1 MNHEY, CDR2 SVGEGT. This CDR3 is CASSSMVGLAGVRSTDTQYF. DNA for the CDR3: TGTGCCAGCAGTTCCATGGTGGGACTAGCGGGAGTCAGGAGCACAGATACGCAGTATTTT.

The chain couples TRBV28 to TRBJ2-7; the match to TRBD2 covers 15 bases. V gave up 4 bases and J gave up 6 bases; unmatched junction bases: 19. The germline CDR1 and CDR2 sequences are MDHEN and SYDVKM. The CDR3 is 20 amino acids. CDR3 sequence: CASSSHLTGLAGGYPAEQYF. CDR3 DNA: TGTGCCAGCAGTTCACATCTGACGGGACTAGCGGGAGGATATCCAGCCGAGCAGTACTTC.

CDR3 in amino acids: CASSLSLGLAGAGGEQFF. In DNA, the CDR3 is TGTGCCAGCAGTTTATCGTTAGGACTAGCGGGAGCGGGCGGTGAGCAGTTCTTC. This chain joins TRBV12-3 or TRBV12-4 and TRBJ2-1, with TRBD2 identical over 13 bases. The CDR3 consists of 18 residues. The V gene end was trimmed by 2 bases and the J gene end by 9 bases; junction bases not matched to a gene: 13.

As for this clonotype: A single base separates this from a much larger clone, so it may be a read error. The CDR3 DNA reads TGTGCCAGCTGTTTAAGTGAAGGGACGGGGTGGGGGTCCTACAATGAGCAGTTCTTC. Its translation is CASCLSEGTGWGSYNEQFF. The V and J genes are TRBV12-3 or TRBV12-4 and TRBJ2-1; D tentatively reads TRBD1 or TRBD2 (5 bases each). CDR3 length: 19 residues.

In this sample, this clonotype turned up a few times. This chain uses TRBV6-1 with TRBJ1-5, with D unclear. The CDR3 is made up of 15 amino acids. Germline V gives CDR1 MNHNS, CDR2 SASEGT. Trimming shortened V by 2 bases and J by 2 bases, and 10 bases separated the two germline ends. The CDR3 coding sequence is TGTGCCAGCAGTGAAAGGGATATGGGCAATCAGCCCCAGCATTTT. This sequence encodes CASSERDMGNQPQHF.

This clonotype was counted between two and nine times. The J gene is TRBJ2-7, the V gene TRBV6-1; tentatively, D is TRBD2 (7 bases). Germline V CDR1 and CDR2: MNHNS, SASEGT. V shed 9 bases and J shed 0 bases, with 15 bases lying between them. The CDR3 spans 14 residues. The CDR3 protein is CASTRGGGSYEQYF. CDR3 DNA sequence: TGTGCCAGTACCCGAGGGGGGGGCTCCTACGAGCAGTACTTC.

The J gene is TRBJ1-1, the V gene TRBV10-3; D is ambiguous. The germline V gene has CDR1 ENHRY and CDR2 SYGVKD. The CDR3 spans 16 residues. The V end lost 2 bases, the J end lost 4 bases, and 17 bases lay between the germline ends. CDR3 residues: CAISEGPDPLRTEAFF. CDR3 bases: TGTGCCATCAGTGAGGGCCCCGATCCATTGCGCACTGAAGCTTTCTTT.

This clonotype was counted many times. The chain employs TRBV5-1 and TRBJ2-7; either TRBD1 or TRBD2 may supply D (5 bases each). Germline CDR1 SGHRS, CDR2 YFSETQ. The V gene lost 0 bases and the J gene lost 4 bases, with 11 bases spanning the gap. The CDR3 sequence is 14 residues long. The CDR3 region has the DNA TGCGCCAGCAGCTTGGATCCAGGGAGATACGAGCAGTACTTC. Translation: CASSLDPGRYEQYF. The full variable domain, with the rest looked up from reference TRBV5-1 and TRBJ2-7, is KAGVTQTPRYLIKTRGQQVTLSCSPISGHRSVSWYQQTPGQGLQFLFEYFSETQRNKGNFPGRFSGRQFSNSRSEMNVSTLELGDSALYLCASSLDPGRYEQYFGPGTRLTVT.

The J gene is TRBJ2-3, the V gene TRBV29-1, with unresolved D. This CDR3 has 13 residues. V was pared by 3 bases and J by 2 bases, with 9 bases between. The germline CDR1 and CDR2 sequences are SQVTM and ANQGSEA. This chain's CDR3 is CSVEGSLTDTQYF. For the CDR3, the DNA is TGCAGCGTTGAGGGGTCTCTCACAGATACGCAGTATTTT.

V is TRBV5-1 and J is TRBJ2-3; 10 nucleotides match TRBD2. Germline V CDR1 and CDR2: SGHRS, YFSETQ. The CDR3 is made up of 17 amino acids. Trimming removed 1 base from V and 3 bases from J; junction bases left unmatched: 8. The chain's CDR3 is CASSLRIASGSTDTQYF. DNA for the CDR3: TGCGCCAGCAGCTTGCGAATTGCTAGCGGGAGTACAGATACGCAGTATTTT.

This chain links TRBV9 with TRBJ2-2; 8 bases align to TRBD1. This CDR3 has 15 residues. Trimming cost V 4 bases and J 6 bases; bases outside gene matches: 8. Germline V CDR1 and CDR2: SGDLS, YYNGEE. The CDR3: CASSPPDRGAGELFF. CDR3 in DNA: TGTGCCAGCAGCCCCCCAGACAGGGGAGCCGGGGAGCTGTTTTTT.

This clonotype was observed a few times. The rearrangement uses TRBV5-1 and TRBJ2-7; possible D gene TRBD2, 5 bases. Deletions cut 4 bases from V and 7 bases from J, with 12 bases between. This CDR3 spans 12 amino acids. Germline assignment: CDR1 SGHRS and CDR2 YFSETQ. The CDR3 DNA follows: TGCGCCAGCAGCATTACCCGGGGAGAGCAGTACTTC. This codes for CASSITRGEQYF.

The chain is built from TRBV5-1 and TRBJ1-4; D unresolved. CDR3 length: 16 amino acids. V lost 0 bases to trimming and J lost 7 bases, with 16 bases between them. Germline loops: CDR1 SGHRS, CDR2 YFSETQ. The CDR3 coding sequence is TGCGCCAGCAGCTTGGCCGACGGAGGGTGGGGTGAAAAACTGTTTTTT. It yields the protein CASSLADGGWGEKLFF. Supplemented by reference TRBV5-1 and TRBJ1-4, the full variable domain reads KAGVTQTPRYLIKTRGQQVTLSCSPISGHRSVSWYQQTPGQGLQFLFEYFSETQRNKGNFPGRFSGRQFSNSRSEMNVSTLELGDSALYLCASSLADGGWGEKLFFGSGTQLSVL.

The V and J genes are TRBV3-1 and TRBJ2-4; TRBD1 might be the D (6 bases). This CDR3 comprises 14 residues. The germline V gene encodes CDR1 LGHDT and CDR2 YNNKEL (reference sequence). Trimming shortened V by 1 base and J by 6 bases, and 10 bases separated the two germline ends. CDR3 bases: TGTGCCAGCAGCCAAGCTCGACAGGTAAACATTCAGTACTTC. This translates into CASSQARQVNIQYF.

This chain connects TRBV28 to TRBJ2-3; 8 nucleotides line up with TRBD2. The V gene's germline CDR1 is MDHEN and CDR2 SYDVKM. V lost 2 bases to trimming and J lost 1 base; unmatched junction nucleotides: 5. The CDR3 spans 16 residues. Here the CDR3 DNA reads TGTGCCAGCAGTTTACAGCGGGGGCGCGGCACAGATACGCAGTATTTT. Its protein product is CASSLQRGRGTDTQYF.

Regarding this clonotype: With a much larger clone just one base away, this may be a read error. The DNA is left out, because the CDR3 cannot be placed on it with certainty; the CDR3 is given as TCRdb lists it. V usage is TRBV12-3 or TRBV12-4 and J usage is TRBJ1-2; the table gives TRBD1 as D, unverified against the DNA. The CDR3 is made up of 14 amino acids, end residues included. The CDR3 is CASSFVGQGNGDTF.

The chain carries TRBV6-4 and TRBJ2-1; 8 positions agree with TRBD1. Germline V lookup: CDR1 MRHNA, CDR2 SNTAGT. V lost 8 bases, J lost 4 bases, and 1 base stayed unmatched. This CDR3 comprises 12 residues. CDR3 sequence reads: CASGQGYNEQFF. CDR3 DNA sequence: TGTGCCAGCGGACAGGGATACAATGAGCAGTTCTTC.

J is TRBJ2-1 and V is TRBV4-1; D assignment may be TRBD1 or TRBD2 (6 bases each). The CDR3 is 17 residues long. Germline lookup yields CDR1 MGHRA and CDR2 YSYEKL. The germline V and J ends were trimmed by 1 base and 0 bases, with 13 bases remaining between them. The CDR3 DNA reads as TGCGCCAGCAGCCAAGCAATCAAGGGGGGCTCCTACAATGAGCAGTTCTTC. As protein: CASSQAIKGGSYNEQFF.

This clonotype was counted between two and nine times. The V call is TRBV29-1, the J call TRBJ2-5; D remains ambiguous. Germline CDR1 SQVTM, CDR2 ANQGSEA. This CDR3 is built from 12 residues. V lost 4 bases and J lost 2, with 8 bases in between. The DNA for the CDR3 is TGCAGCGTTGCCGCCGGTCAAGAGACCCAGTACTTC. This sequence encodes CSVAAGQETQYF.

A few counts support this clonotype. The genes are TRBV5-1 and TRBJ1-4; D remains unclear. Trimming removed 0 bases from V and 0 bases from J, with 3 bases in between. The CDR3 length is 14 residues. The V gene's germline CDR1 is SGHRS and CDR2 YFSETQ. CDR3 sequence reads: CASSLGPTNEKLFF. CDR3 nucleotides: TGCGCCAGCAGCTTGGGCCCAACTAATGAAAAACTGTTTTTT.

This clonotype was seen once. This sequence joins TRBV7-2 and TRBJ2-7; D possibly matches TRBD1 or TRBD2 (5 bases each). The germline V gene has CDR1 SGHTA and CDR2 FQGNSA. There are 15 residues in the CDR3. V gave up 1 base and J gave up 4 bases, with 14 bases separating them. This CDR3 is CASSLGGRMKYEQYF. The DNA for the CDR3 is TGTGCCAGCAGCTTAGGGGGGAGAATGAAGTACGAGCAGTACTTC.

The chain recombines TRBV19 with TRBJ1-5; D may be TRBD1 (6 bases). The CDR3 runs to 15 residues. Trimming pared 5 bases from V and 0 bases from J, leaving 11 bases between. Germline-derived CDR1 and CDR2 are LNHDA and SQIVND (reference sequence). This CDR3 reads CASSAGDTSNQPQHF. The CDR3 bases are TGTGCCAGTAGTGCGGGGGACACTAGCAATCAGCCCCAGCATTTT.

This clonotype was picked up a small number of times. The chain joins TRBV6-5 to TRBJ2-7; TRBD1 is a possible D gene (5 bases). CDR3 length: 15 residues. Germline V lookup: CDR1 MNHEY, CDR2 SVGAGI. Deletions cut 2 bases from V and 0 bases from J, with 11 bases between. CDR3 bases: TGTGCCAGCAGTTACGCACAGGTCGACTCCTACGAGCAGTACTTC. This codes for CASSYAQVDSYEQYF.

The sample holds many counts of this clonotype. The chain uses TRBV7-8 and TRBJ2-7, with D unresolved. Between the trimmed V and J ends, which lost 5 bases and 3 bases, there was a span of 11 bases. CDR3 length: 13 residues. CDR1 and CDR2 from the germline V gene are SGHVS and FQNEAQ. CDR3 sequence (DNA): TGTGCCAGCAGCCTCGGACGGTTCTACGAGCAGTACTTC. The encoded protein is CASSLGRFYEQYF.

This clonotype was picked up a small number of times. The chain links TRBV6-1 to TRBJ2-1, with 9 bases that match TRBD1. The germline CDR1 and CDR2 sequences are MNHNS and SASEGT. V dropped 7 bases and J dropped 7; count of bases not matched to a gene: 5. The CDR3 is 13 amino acids. The CDR3 DNA follows: TGTGCCAGCAAAACAGGGGGCGGGAATGAGCAGTTCTTC. This encodes CASKTGGGNEQFF.

This clonotype was seen at least ten times. The V and J genes are TRBV5-5 and TRBJ2-7; weak D call: TRBD2 (6 bases). This CDR3 contains 15 residues. The V end was cut by 0 bases, the J end by 2 bases, with 12 bases between. Germline CDR1 is SGHKS and CDR2 is YYEKEE (reference sequence). The CDR3: CASSLGLEATYEQYF. CDR3 sequence (DNA): TGTGCCAGCAGCTTGGGACTAGAGGCTACCTACGAGCAGTACTTC.